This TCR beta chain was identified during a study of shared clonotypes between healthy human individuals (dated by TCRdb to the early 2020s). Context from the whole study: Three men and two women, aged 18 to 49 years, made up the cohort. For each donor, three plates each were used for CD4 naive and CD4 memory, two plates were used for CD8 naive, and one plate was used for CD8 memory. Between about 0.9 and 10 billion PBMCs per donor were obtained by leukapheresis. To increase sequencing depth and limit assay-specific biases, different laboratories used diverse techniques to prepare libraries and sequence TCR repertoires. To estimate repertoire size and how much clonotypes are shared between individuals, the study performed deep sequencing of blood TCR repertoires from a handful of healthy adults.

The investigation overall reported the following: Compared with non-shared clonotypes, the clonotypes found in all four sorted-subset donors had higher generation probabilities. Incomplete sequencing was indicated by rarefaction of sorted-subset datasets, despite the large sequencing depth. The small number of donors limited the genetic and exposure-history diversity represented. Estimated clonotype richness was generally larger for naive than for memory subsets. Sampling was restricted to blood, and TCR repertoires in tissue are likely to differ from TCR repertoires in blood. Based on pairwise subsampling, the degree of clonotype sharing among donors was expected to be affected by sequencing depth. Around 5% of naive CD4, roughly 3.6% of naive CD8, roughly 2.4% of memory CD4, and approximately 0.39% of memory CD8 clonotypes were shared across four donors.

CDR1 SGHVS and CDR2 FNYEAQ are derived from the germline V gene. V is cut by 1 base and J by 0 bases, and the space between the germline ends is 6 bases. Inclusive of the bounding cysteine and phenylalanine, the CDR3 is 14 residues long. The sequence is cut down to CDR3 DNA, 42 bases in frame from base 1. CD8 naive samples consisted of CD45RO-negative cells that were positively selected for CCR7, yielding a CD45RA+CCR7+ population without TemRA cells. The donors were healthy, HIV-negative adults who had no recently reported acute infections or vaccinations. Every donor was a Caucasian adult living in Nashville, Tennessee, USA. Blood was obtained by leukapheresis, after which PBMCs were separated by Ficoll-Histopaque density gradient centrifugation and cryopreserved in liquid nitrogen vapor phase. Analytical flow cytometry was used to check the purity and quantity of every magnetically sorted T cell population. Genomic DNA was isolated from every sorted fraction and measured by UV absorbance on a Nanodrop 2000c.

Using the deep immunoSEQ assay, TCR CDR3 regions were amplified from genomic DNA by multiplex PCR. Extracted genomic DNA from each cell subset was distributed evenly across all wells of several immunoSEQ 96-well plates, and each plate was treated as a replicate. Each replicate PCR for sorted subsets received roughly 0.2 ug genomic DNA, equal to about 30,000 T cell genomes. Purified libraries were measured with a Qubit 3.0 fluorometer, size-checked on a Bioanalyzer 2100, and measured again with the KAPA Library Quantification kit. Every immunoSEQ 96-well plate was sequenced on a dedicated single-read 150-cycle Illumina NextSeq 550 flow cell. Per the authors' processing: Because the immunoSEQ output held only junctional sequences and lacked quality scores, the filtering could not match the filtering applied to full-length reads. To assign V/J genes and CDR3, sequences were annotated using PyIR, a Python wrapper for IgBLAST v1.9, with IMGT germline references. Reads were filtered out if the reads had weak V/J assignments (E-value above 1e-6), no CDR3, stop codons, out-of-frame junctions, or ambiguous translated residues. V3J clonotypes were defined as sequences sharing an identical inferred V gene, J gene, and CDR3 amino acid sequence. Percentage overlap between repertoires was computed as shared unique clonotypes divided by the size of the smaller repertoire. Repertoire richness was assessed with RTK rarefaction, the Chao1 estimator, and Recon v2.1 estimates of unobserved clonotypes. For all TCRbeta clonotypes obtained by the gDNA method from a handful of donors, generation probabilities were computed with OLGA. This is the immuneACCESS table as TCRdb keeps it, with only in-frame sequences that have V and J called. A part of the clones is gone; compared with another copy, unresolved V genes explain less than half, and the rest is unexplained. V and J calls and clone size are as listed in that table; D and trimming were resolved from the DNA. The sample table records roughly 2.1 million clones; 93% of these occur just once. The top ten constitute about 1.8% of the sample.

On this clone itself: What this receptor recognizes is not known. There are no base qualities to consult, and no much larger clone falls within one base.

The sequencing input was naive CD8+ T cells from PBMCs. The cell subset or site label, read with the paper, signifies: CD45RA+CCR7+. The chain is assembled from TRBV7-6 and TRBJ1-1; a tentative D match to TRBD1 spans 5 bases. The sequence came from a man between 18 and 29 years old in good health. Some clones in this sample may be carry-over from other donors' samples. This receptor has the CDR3 CASSLGGVNTEAFF. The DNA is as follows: TGTGCCAGCAGCTTAGGAGGGGTGAACACTGAAGCTTTCTTT.